This T cell receptor (beta chain) appears in the sequencing data of a study of regulatory T cells in long-lasting Graves disease. The germline CDR1 and CDR2 sequences are SGHTA and FQGNSA. V was cut by 5 bases and J by 10 bases, with 12 bases left in between. This CDR3 is built from 13 residues. In building TCR beta libraries, iRepertoire HTBI primers were used together with Arm-PCR of CDR3 regions. Via MiXCR, TCRdb re-called the multiplex PCR reads, giving one row per CDR3 protein. The sample lists roughly 500,000 distinct CDR3 sequences; more than 10% were seen once. Time point denoted: newly diagnosed GD, antithyroid drugs for less than 3 months. The TCR library was prepared using RNA isolated from PBMCs. This clonotype was seen at least ten times. This same sample was also part of a study on T cells in Graves' hyperthyroidism and ophthalmopathy. Per that study: HTBI primers drove first-round RT-PCR of the TCR CDR3. Researchers found most expanded thyroid clonotypes above 0.001 in blood as well. Ophthalmopathy was distinguished from stable hyperthyroidism by 13 V-J signatures.

This material consisted of peripheral blood mononuclear cells (PBMCs), taken at new diagnosis, from a patient treated with antithyroid drugs. V is TRBV7-2 and J is TRBJ1-6; D remains ambiguous. The origin of this receptor is a woman in her 30s with Graves disease. The chain's CDR3 is CASSIQRRSPLHF. The CDR3 region has the DNA TGTGCCAGCAGCATACAAAGGCGGTCACCCCTCCACTTT.